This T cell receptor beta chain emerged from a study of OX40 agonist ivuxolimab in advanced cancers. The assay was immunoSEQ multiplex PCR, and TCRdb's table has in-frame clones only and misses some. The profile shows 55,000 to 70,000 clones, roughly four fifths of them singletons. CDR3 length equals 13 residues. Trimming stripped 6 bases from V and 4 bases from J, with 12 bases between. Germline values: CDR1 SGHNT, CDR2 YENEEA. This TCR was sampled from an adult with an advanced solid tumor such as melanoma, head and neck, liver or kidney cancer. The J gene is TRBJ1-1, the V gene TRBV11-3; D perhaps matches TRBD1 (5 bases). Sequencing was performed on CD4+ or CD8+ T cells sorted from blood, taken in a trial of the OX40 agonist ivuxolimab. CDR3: CASSRQLGTEAFF. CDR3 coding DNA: TGTGCCAGCAGTCGACAGCTTGGCACTGAAGCTTTCTTT.